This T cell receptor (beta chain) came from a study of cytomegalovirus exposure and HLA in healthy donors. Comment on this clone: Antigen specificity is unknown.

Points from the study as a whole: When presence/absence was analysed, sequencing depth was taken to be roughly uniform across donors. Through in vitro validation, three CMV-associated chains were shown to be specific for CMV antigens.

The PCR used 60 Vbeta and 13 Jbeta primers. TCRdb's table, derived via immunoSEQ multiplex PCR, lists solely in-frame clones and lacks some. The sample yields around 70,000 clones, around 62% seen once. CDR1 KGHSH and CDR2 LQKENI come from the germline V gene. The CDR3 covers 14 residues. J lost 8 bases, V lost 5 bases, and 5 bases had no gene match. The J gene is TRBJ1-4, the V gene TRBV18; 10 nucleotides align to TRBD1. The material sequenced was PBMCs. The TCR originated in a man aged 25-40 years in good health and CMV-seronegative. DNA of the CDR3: TGTGCCAGCTCAAATCTGACAGGGGGCGAAAAACTGTTTTTT. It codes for CASSNLTGGEKLFF.